This T cell receptor (beta chain) derives from a study of T cell responses to AZD1222 COVID-19 vaccine. Findings of the study overall: Dominant CD4 TCR responses targeted spike regions 160-218 and 743-854. Most donors were white British, females outnumbered males, and clonal diversity was possibly underestimated. Reports say nearly half of spike-specific TCRs go after unmutated variant regions. Once two AZD1222 doses were given, Spike-specific TCR breadth and depth went up.

As to this clone: What it binds is unknown.

Here immunoSEQ multiplex PCR was the method, and the copy in TCRdb shows in-frame clones only, minus some. The sample holds approximately 150,000 clones, approximately 91% seen once. The clonotype originates from an adult who received the AZD1222 COVID-19 vaccine. The material was peripheral blood, obtained 28 days after the second AZD1222 dose.

CDR3 sequence reads: CASISISGNSYGELFF. For the CDR3, the DNA is TGTGCCAGCATTTCTATTAGCGGGAACTCCTACGGGGAGCTGTTTTTT. The rearrangement uses TRBV28 and TRBJ2-2, with 8 bases that match TRBD2. Germline V CDR1 and CDR2: MDHEN, SYDVKM. CDR3 length equals 16 residues. The V gene end was trimmed by 7 bases and the J gene end by 7 bases; junction bases not matched to a gene: 14.